The clone carrying this T cell receptor (beta chain) is a singleton in its sample. This specimen belongs to a study of blood T cell repertoires in COVID-19. Germline CDR1 reads MNHEY; CDR2 reads SVGEGT. CDR3 length: 16 residues. Trimming shortened V by 6 bases and J by 3 bases, and 18 bases separated the two germline ends. The protocol was immunoSEQ multiplex PCR, while the TCRdb copy is restricted to in-frame clones and leaves out a portion. Counted here are 120,000 to 150,000 clones, 84% occurring once; the ten biggest clones make up 5.5%. Those enrolled, adults aged about 18 to 95 years, came from some 25 US areas. Clinical histories supplied by participants themselves formed the basis of cohort assignment.

The receptor was isolated from a man in his forties with acute COVID-19. V usage is TRBV6-2 or TRBV6-3 and J usage is TRBJ2-1, with TRBD2 as a possible D gene (5 bases). The source material was PBMCs or T cells enriched from blood (not recorded which). CDR3 DNA sequence: TGTGCCAGCAGCCCCAGAAAGGGAGTCGGCTACAATGAGCAGTTCTTC. It yields the protein CASSPRKGVGYNEQFF.